This entry concerns a single TCR beta chain. Its antigen is not yet known. No base qualities exist here, and no much larger clone lies one base off it. The library was produced with the immunoSEQ multiplex PCR assay. A mixture of 60 forward primers for TCR Vbeta segments and 13 reverse primers for TCR Jbeta segments was used in the multiplex PCR. Amplification of the CDR3 region of rearranged TCR beta genes was performed with a multiplex PCR assay on genomic DNA. On the Illumina HiSeq System, the amplified TCR beta libraries were sequenced as 87-base-pair reads. The original methods were these. In a later analysis, tens of millions of unique TCR beta chains were counted across the 650 to 700 repertoires, and some 10 million of these chains were shared by at least two donors. Raw reads were error-corrected and collapsed into unique sequences with a nearest-neighbor algorithm that merged closely related sequences to remove PCR and sequencing errors. CDR3 sequences were aligned to IMGT reference sequences to assign V, D and J gene segments. For a sequence to be retained, a match of at least six nucleotides to both a V gene segment and a J gene segment was required. A rearrangement was called productive if the CDR3 had no stop codons and remained in frame with V and J, and every other rearrangement was called non-productive. Following IMGT convention, CDR3 was defined as the stretch from the second conserved V-encoded cysteine to the conserved J-encoded phenylalanine. The earlier analysis of about 640 of the donors excluded any sequence lacking an unambiguous match to a single V gene segment. In an earlier analysis of a few hundred of the donors, a V segment was called functional when productive rearrangements were above 56.7%, and segregating when the standard deviation between donors exceeded 5%. A statistical classification framework was built for diagnosing cytomegalovirus status from the catalog of TCR beta chain sequences. A later analysis assigned V and J genes by comparing TCR nucleotide sequences with IMGT/GENE-DB human TR gene sequences. In a later analysis, CDR3 sequences and most-parsimonious VDJ recombination scenarios were assigned using the TCRdist pipeline. A later analysis defined each TCR beta chain by its CDR3 amino acid sequence plus V-gene family, and excluded reads lacking a unique V-gene family. To address suspected cross-contamination and a sequencing artifact, a later analysis removed 592 highly shared, low-generation-probability nucleotide sequences. For each public chain, a later analysis derived a clonal expansion index from normalized ranks of inferred template counts within each repertoire. In a later analysis, generation probabilities were computed with a VDJ recombination model fitted to out-of-frame rearrangements, and the resulting probabilities were checked against IGoR. A later analysis scored TCR-TCR, TCR-HLA and TCR-CMV co-occurrence with hypergeometric tests, applying a repertoire-size bias correction to TCR pairs. In a later analysis, false discovery rates were estimated by permuting HLA or CMV assignments 20 times. In a later analysis, co-occurring TCRs were grouped using DBSCAN, with TCRdist sequence similarity added in when clustering inside HLA-allele-positive subsets. Repertoires with fewer than 30,000 or more than 120,000 public chains were left out of co-occurrence clustering, as were five repertoires with anomalous nucleotide sharing. TCRdb holds this immuneACCESS table with in-frame rearrangements only. Some clones are missing; in checked studies, unresolved V genes explain under half, and the rest has no known cause. V and J calls and clone size are copied from that table; D and trimming were computed from the DNA. This sample comprises some 85,000 clones, around 84% of them detected only once. The ten largest clonotypes hold roughly 2% of the sample.

In total, around 600 healthy bone marrow donors made up the cohort. Cohort members were all nominally healthy when sampled, although unrecorded immune exposures were likely present. The donor was CMV seronegative and was included in the group of approximately 350 seronegative cohort members. Every donor gave a peripheral blood sample, and the peripheral blood mononuclear cells from that sample were used for TCR beta sequencing. The Qiagen DNeasy Blood Extraction Kit was used to extract genomic DNA from the blood cell samples. For CDR1 and CDR2, the germline V gene (reference sequence) lists MNHEY and SMNVEV. Between the V and J ends, shortened by 4 bases and 4 bases respectively, the junction contains 13 bases. Reading from cysteine to phenylalanine, the CDR3 counts 14 amino acids. CDR3 DNA only is kept here, 42 bases in frame from base 1. The data derive from a study of cytomegalovirus exposure and HLA in healthy donors (TCRdb year 2017). With regard to the full study: An earlier analysis of 587 of the donors reported about 250 Gb of sequence data and roughly 110 million unique TCR beta sequences from 150 million to 200 million T cells. An early release covering 550 to 650 HLA-typed donors comprised about 290 gigabases of sequencing data and tens of millions of unique TCR sequences. Among the roughly 390 genotyped donors, around 81% belonged to the genetic ancestry cluster associated with self-reported Caucasian donors. The study aimed to test whether signatures of past pathogen exposure could be identified by cataloging public T cell receptors. The study profiled the T cell repertoires of 500 to 800 subjects by immunosequencing and related them to cytomegalovirus serostatus. In addition to the first cohort of roughly 700 subjects, a separate validation cohort of 120 different subjects was used. High-throughput TCR immunosequencing, statistical association of individual TCRs with disease status, and machine learning were combined to predict cytomegalovirus infection status. A later analysis re-analyzed previously published TCR beta repertoires from roughly 630 donors and added high-resolution HLA genotyping to study TCR occurrence patterns. The later analysis used no new phenotypic data to find candidate immune exposures, relying instead on TCR beta sequences and their occurrence across donors. In an earlier analysis of around 540 of the donors, high-throughput TCR beta sequencing was used to judge whether each TCR beta V gene segment behaved as functional or pseudogenic. Alongside the repertoire data, information on donor age, sex, ethnicity and CMV serostatus was compiled. In a later genetic analysis, genome-wide SNP genotypes for 398 of the 666 donors were used, and that subset was treated as a discovery cohort. Every discovery cohort repertoire had been produced on one sequencing platform. Both class I and class II loci were covered by HLA typing, at four-digit resolution. The number of typed donors differed by locus: about 620-640 for A, B, C, DRB1 and DQB1; some 500 for DQA1; roughly 600 for DPA1; and around 470 for DPB1. Because of strong linkage in the cohort, roughly 5 DR-DQ haplotypes were treated as single units for association and clustering. Among some 400 genotyped donors of the cohort, an average of 235,054 unique TCR beta nucleotide sequences were sequenced per donor, roughly 20% of them non-productive. Results the study describes overall, beyond this receptor: The sequencing pipeline was judged likely to have produced a cluster of highly shared sequence variants as a technical artifact. Because HLA typing was missing for some donors at each locus, association tests included only the typed subset. Presence/absence analyses assumed roughly uniform sequencing depth across donors, an assumption that may not hold. A later analysis found that most CMV-associated TCR beta chains appeared HLA-restricted, with HLA associations seemingly driven largely by CMV exposure. Because counts were too low, seventeen rarely observed V segments, including chromosome 9 orphons, were excluded from the earlier analysis of 500 to 700 of the donors. A further reported finding was that TCR beta sequences accurately predicted the HLA-A and HLA-B alleles for most subjects in the first cohort. Broadly in line with IMGT annotations, most TCR beta V segments showed up in productive rearrangements about 87% or about 30% of the time in an earlier analysis of approximately 600 of the donors. In a later analysis, TCR association rates were found to vary across HLA loci, with the most associated TCRs seen for DRB1 alleles and the fewest for HLA-C alleles. A few of the identified cytomegalovirus-associated TCR beta chains were confirmed in vitro to be specific for cytomegalovirus antigens. A total of about 150 TCR beta chains were listed by the study as associated with cytomegalovirus. Linkage disequilibrium might explain the correlated functional status among segregating V segments, but an unknown experimental factor could not be ruled out. An association between a missense DCLRE1C variant and V-gene and J-gene trimming of TCR beta chains was found in a later genetic analysis and replicated in an independent cohort. In a later analysis, HLA-associated TCR beta chains were found to be more clonally expanded and to have lower generation probabilities than equally common non-associated chains. Because the 87-base-pair reads could not distinguish some IMGT-functional V segments, including TRBV6-2 and TRBV6-3, those segments were excluded. Across donors, most TCR sequences were observed very rarely, whereas some public TCRs were present in many individuals. Immune exposure information for the cohort was limited to CMV serostatus. In a later genetic analysis, fewer N-insertions in productive TCRs were reported among donors in an Asian-associated ancestry cluster than the roughly 640-donor mean. When HLA alleles, especially DR and DQ, strongly co-occurred, TCR associations were difficult to assign to individual alleles. A later analysis associated about 17,000 TCR beta sequences with specific HLA alleles at a false discovery rate of 0.05. The classifier was reported to diagnose cytomegalovirus status with high specificity and sensitivity in both the original and validation cohorts. In this cohort, only TCR beta chains were sequenced, and detectable features were limited by the absence of alpha or paired-chain data. The authors suggested that the approach could potentially be generalized to other disease states and immunological phenotypes. Several of the top co-occurrence clusters appeared to be linked to parvovirus B19, influenza, CMV and Epstein-Barr virus, according to a later analysis.

The clonotype originates from a man aged 18-30 years in good health and CMV-seronegative. Sequenced material: PBMCs. Rearrangement joined TRBV27 to TRBJ2-5; the D gene is possibly TRBD1, with 6 bases matching. The CDR3 in this case is CASSYRDGGETQYF. The nucleotide sequence is TGTGCCAGCAGTTACAGGGATGGGGGAGAGACCCAGTACTTC.